This T cell receptor (beta chain) is from a study of blood T cell repertoires in COVID-19. Across the whole study: Collection of acute and convalescent COVID-19 samples took place in the United States, Italy and Spain.

Of note for this clone: Compared with germline, one end of the junction differs, possibly owing to a read error.

CDR3 length: 14 residues. The germline V gene has CDR1 SGHRS and CDR2 YFSETQ. In the source study's methods: From reference gene primer amplification, estimates of nucleated cell counts were derived. Repertoires were generated with immunoSEQ multiplex PCR, while TCRdb's copy carries only in-frame clones and drops some. V and J calls and clone size are given by that table; D and trimming were obtained from the DNA. The table has about 110,000 clones, 70% to 90% seen once; the top ten hold roughly 4.9%. This chain links TRBV5-1 with TRBJ2-1, with 9 bases lining up with TRBD1. The TCR comes from a middle-aged man with active or convalescent COVID-19. Sequenced: peripheral blood. The CDR3 protein is CASSPSGTGILGVF. The CDR3, as DNA: TGCGCCAGCAGCCCCTCCGGGACAGGGATATTAGGAGTCTTC.